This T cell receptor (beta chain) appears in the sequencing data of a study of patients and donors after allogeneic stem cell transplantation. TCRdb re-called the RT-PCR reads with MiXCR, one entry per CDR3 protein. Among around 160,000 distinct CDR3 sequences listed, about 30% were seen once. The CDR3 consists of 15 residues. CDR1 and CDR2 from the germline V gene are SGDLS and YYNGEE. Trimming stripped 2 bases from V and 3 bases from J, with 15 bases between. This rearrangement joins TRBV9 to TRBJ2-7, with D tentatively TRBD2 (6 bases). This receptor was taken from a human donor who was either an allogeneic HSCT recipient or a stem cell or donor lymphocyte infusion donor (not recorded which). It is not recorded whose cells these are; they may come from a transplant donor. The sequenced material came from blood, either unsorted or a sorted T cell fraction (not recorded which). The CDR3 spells CASSVSVGSGYEQYF. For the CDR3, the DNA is TGTGCCAGCAGCGTCTCCGTGGGTAGCGGCTACGAGCAGTACTTC.